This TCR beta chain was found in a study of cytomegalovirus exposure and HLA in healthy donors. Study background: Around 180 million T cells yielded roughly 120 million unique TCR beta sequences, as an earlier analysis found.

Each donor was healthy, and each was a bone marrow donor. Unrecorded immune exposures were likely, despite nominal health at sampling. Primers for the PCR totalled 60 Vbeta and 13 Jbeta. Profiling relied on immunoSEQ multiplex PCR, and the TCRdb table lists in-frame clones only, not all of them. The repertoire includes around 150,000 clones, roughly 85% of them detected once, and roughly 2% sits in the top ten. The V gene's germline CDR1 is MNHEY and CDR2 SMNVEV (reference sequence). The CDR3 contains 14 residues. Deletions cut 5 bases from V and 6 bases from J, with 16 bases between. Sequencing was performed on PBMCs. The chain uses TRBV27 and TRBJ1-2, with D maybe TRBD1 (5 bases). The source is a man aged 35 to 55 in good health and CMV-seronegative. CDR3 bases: TGTGCCAGCAGTCCCTCCTCAGGGTTCCATGGCTACACCTTC. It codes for CASSPSSGFHGYTF.